Following are 28 T cell receptor beta chains from one sample sequenced in a study of blood T cell repertoires in COVID-19. Profiling relied on immunoSEQ multiplex PCR, and the TCRdb table lists in-frame clones only, not all of them. Here the sample spans 80,000 to 130,000 clones, over 85% being singletons. The sample consisted of peripheral blood. The receptors stem from a man in his 70s with acute or convalescent COVID-19.

This clone was seen a few times. The CDR3 sequence is CASSWGQGTNQPQHF. In DNA form, the CDR3 reads TGTGCCAGCAGTTGGGGACAGGGGACCAATCAGCCCCAGCATTTT. The chain employs TRBV6-5 and TRBJ1-5; TRBD1 agrees at 10 bases. Germline CDR1 MNHEY, CDR2 SVGAGI. V was pared by 4 bases and J by 3 bases, with 3 bases of the junction left unmatched. CDR3 size: 15 residues.

The chain uses TRBV6-2 or TRBV6-3 and TRBJ1-2; the D gene is possibly TRBD1 (6 bases). The ends were cut back, 6 bases at V and 5 bases at J, with 13 bases in the middle. Germline CDR1 and CDR2: MNHEY and SVGEGT. The CDR3 length is 13 residues. CDR3 in DNA: TGTGCCAGCAGCGAGACAGGTAGTTATGGCTACACCTTC. Amino acid sequence: CASSETGSYGYTF.

The V call is TRBV29-1, the J call TRBJ2-4, with 16 bases lining up with TRBD2. The length of the CDR3 is 20 residues. Trimming took 7 bases from V and 1 from J; bases not matched to a gene: 16. Germline values: CDR1 SQVTM, CDR2 ANQGSEA. In DNA form, the CDR3 reads TGCAGCGCACGGCATCCTCCGGGACTAGCGGGGGGGCGGGCCAAAAACATTCAGTACTTC. Its protein is CSARHPPGLAGGRAKNIQYF.

The chain links TRBV5-1 to TRBJ2-5; 10 bases match TRBD2. The germline V gene has CDR1 SGHRS and CDR2 YFSETQ. Unmatched junction bases numbered 3, after V lost 0 bases and J lost 1 base. The CDR3 extends over 16 amino acids. Here the CDR3 reads CASSLGVAGGQETQYF. The DNA of the CDR3 is TGCGCCAGCAGCTTGGGGGTAGCGGGGGGCCAAGAGACCCAGTACTTC. Drawing the rest from reference TRBV5-1 and TRBJ2-5, the complete variable domain is KAGVTQTPRYLIKTRGQQVTLSCSPISGHRSVSWYQQTPGQGLQFLFEYFSETQRNKGNFPGRFSGRQFSNSRSEMNVSTLELGDSALYLCASSLGVAGGQETQYFGPGTRLLVL.

The chain links TRBV5-6 to TRBJ2-7; the D is unclear. Trimming took off 3 bases at V and 6 bases at J, with 7 bases between the two ends. Germline V CDR1 and CDR2: SGHDT, YYEEEE. The CDR3 runs 11 residues. In DNA, the CDR3 is TGTGCCAGCAGCTACTTTGGCGAGCAGTACTTC. Amino acids: CASSYFGEQYF.

The V and J genes are TRBV13 and TRBJ2-2, with a possible D match to TRBD1 (5 bases). CDR3 size: 17 residues. V shed 2 bases and J shed 4 bases, with 17 bases lying between them. CDR1 is PRHDT and CDR2 is FYEKMQ in the germline V gene (reference sequence). CDR3 nucleotides: TGTGCCAGCAGCTTATTAGGGGTGGGATACACCACCGGGGAGCTGTTTTTT. This sequence encodes CASSLLGVGYTTGELFF.

This clone was seen just once. The V call is TRBV5-4, the J call TRBJ2-7, with TRBD2 matching over 7 bases. The CDR3 contains 16 residues. Trimming cost V 1 base and J 6 bases; bases outside gene matches: 13. Germline CDR1 reads SGHNT; CDR2 reads YYREEE (reference sequence). The CDR3 sequence: CASSLFLAGDPSEQYF. As DNA, the CDR3 is TGTGCCAGCAGCTTGTTTTTAGCGGGCGACCCCTCCGAGCAGTACTTC.

The chain has TRBV3-1 (or the pseudogene TRBV3-2) and TRBJ1-6; D unresolved. CDR1 is LGHDT, CDR2 YNNKEL, per germline (reference sequence). V lost 1 base and J lost 10, with 14 bases in between. The CDR3 runs to 15 residues. The CDR3 coding sequence is TGTGCCAGCAGCCAAGTTCCCCAAGGAGGCTCACCCCTCCACTTT. Its protein product is CASSQVPQGGSPLHF.

The rearrangement uses TRBV3-1 (or the pseudogene TRBV3-2) and TRBJ2-7; 8 nucleotides align to TRBD1. Losses at the gene ends were 3 bases for V and 6 bases for J; bases not matched to a gene: 1. There are 12 residues in the CDR3. Per the germline V gene, CDR1 is LGHDT and CDR2 is YNNKEL (reference sequence). For the CDR3, the DNA is TGTGCCAGCAGCCAGCAGGGGGCCGAGCAGTACTTC. Its translation is CASSQQGAEQYF.

This clone was detected only once. CDR3 loop: CASKRGSGMADTQYF. DNA of the CDR3: TGTGCCAGCAAGAGGGGTAGCGGGATGGCAGATACGCAGTATTTT. The chain combines TRBV7-3 with TRBJ2-3; 8 nucleotides agree with TRBD2. Germline V gene data show CDR1 as SGHTA and CDR2 as FQGTGA. The ends lost 7 bases at V and 4 bases at J; junction bases unmatched: 10. The CDR3 runs to 15 residues.

In this sample, this clone turned up once. This chain uses TRBV18 with TRBJ1-1; 7 bases agree with TRBD1. Per germline, CDR1 KGHSH and CDR2 LQKENI. The CDR3 is 16 amino acids. V was pared by 6 bases and J by 2 bases, with 12 bases of the junction left unmatched. The CDR3 protein is CASSQALNRGNTEAFF. Written as DNA, the CDR3 is TGTGCCAGCTCGCAGGCGCTGAACAGGGGTAACACTGAAGCTTTCTTT.

This chain connects TRBV7-2 to TRBJ2-1; 8 nucleotides agree with TRBD2. This CDR3 has 15 amino acids. Germline V gene sequence: CDR1 SGHTA, CDR2 FQGNSA. J lost 0 bases, V lost 7 bases, and 5 bases had no gene match. CDR3 amino acids: CASTFSGTSYNEQFF. In DNA form, the CDR3 reads TGTGCCAGCACCTTTAGCGGGACCTCCTACAATGAGCAGTTCTTC.

The chain joins TRBV19 to TRBJ1-2; 9 nucleotides agree with TRBD1. This CDR3 comprises 18 residues. Germline CDR1 LNHDA, CDR2 SQIVND (reference sequence). With 3 bases clipped from V and 3 bases from J, the junction kept 14 bases outside the gene matches. Here the CDR3 reads CASSIIRLGTGSHYGYTF. The CDR3 DNA is TGTGCCAGTAGTATCATTAGGTTGGGGACAGGGTCCCACTATGGCTACACCTTC.

V usage is TRBV7-2 and J usage is TRBJ1-2, with 9 bases lining up with TRBD1. The germline CDR1 and CDR2 sequences are SGHTA and FQGNSA. This CDR3 is built from 15 residues. Losses at the gene ends were 3 bases for V and 5 bases for J; bases not matched to a gene: 7. The CDR3 DNA reads as TGTGCCAGCAGCTTTCAGGGACAGGGAAAGTATGGCTACACCTTC. Protein sequence: CASSFQGQGKYGYTF.

The chain employs TRBV24-1 and TRBJ1-5, with TRBD1 identical over 10 bases. J lost 7 bases, V lost 0 bases, and 2 bases had no gene match. CDR1 is KGHDR and CDR2 is SFDVKD in the germline V gene. This CDR3 contains 15 residues. CDR3 sequence reads: CATSDLDRGHQPQHF. CDR3 DNA sequence: TGTGCCACCAGTGATTTGGACAGGGGGCACCAGCCCCAGCATTTT.

The chain carries TRBV5-1 and TRBJ2-3; 10 bases align to TRBD2. The CDR3 runs 16 residues. Trimming removed 4 bases from V and 2 bases from J; junction bases left unmatched: 7. Per germline, CDR1 SGHRS and CDR2 YFSETQ. CDR3 nucleotide sequence: TGCGCCAGCAGCATACCCCTAGCGGGAGACACAGATACGCAGTATTTT. Encoded protein: CASSIPLAGDTDTQYF.

V is TRBV11-3 and J is TRBJ1-6; D might be TRBD1 (5 bases). The length of the CDR3 is 15 residues. Trimming took 2 bases from V and 10 from J, leaving 15 bases between them. CDR1 and CDR2 (germline): SGHNT, YENEEA. The CDR3 is CASSLFASGLSPLHF. CDR3 in DNA: TGTGCCAGCAGCTTATTTGCGTCAGGGCTATCACCCCTCCACTTT.

The genes are TRBV5-1 and TRBJ2-2, with D hard to call. CDR3 length: 14 residues. V was shortened by 0 bases and J by 3 bases, with 6 bases between the two germline ends. Germline CDR1 and CDR2: SGHRS and YFSETQ. The CDR3 sequence is CASSLVPDTGELFF. The DNA for the CDR3 is TGCGCCAGCAGCTTGGTGCCAGACACCGGGGAGCTGTTTTTT.

The chain employs TRBV30 and TRBJ1-2, with TRBD1 matching 7 bases. The trim removed 8 bases at V and 3 bases at J, leaving 15 bases unmatched. This CDR3 comprises 15 residues. Per the germline V gene, CDR1 is GTSNPN and CDR2 is SVGIG (reference sequence). The CDR3 loop is CAQNGGTATHYGYTF. The CDR3 bases are TGTGCCCAAAATGGGGGGACAGCGACCCACTATGGCTACACCTTC.

The chain carries TRBV3-1 (or the pseudogene TRBV3-2) and TRBJ1-1; no definite D call. Looked up from germline, CDR1 is LGHDT and CDR2 is YNNKEL (reference sequence). V shed 1 base and J shed 7 bases, with 10 bases lying between them. The CDR3 is 13 residues long. CDR3 coding DNA: TGTGCCAGCAGCCAAGGGGGTGGAGGTGAAGCTTTCTTT. Translation gives CASSQGGGGEAFF.

This clone was recorded only once. This chain uses TRBV29-1 with TRBJ1-2, with TRBD1 matching over 7 bases. The CDR3 is made up of 15 amino acids. Trimming took 4 bases from V and 4 from J; bases not matched to a gene: 12. In germline, CDR1 is SQVTM, CDR2 ANQGSEA. As DNA, the CDR3 is TGCAGCGTTGTCCCCCAACAGGGGAGGAGCTATGGCTACACCTTC. This sequence encodes CSVVPQQGRSYGYTF.

The chain employs TRBV6-5 and TRBJ1-3; TRBD1 might be the D (6 bases). Per germline, CDR1 MNHEY and CDR2 SVGAGI. V lost 0 bases to trimming and J lost 0 bases, with 6 bases between them. This CDR3 spans 15 amino acids. CDR3 loop: CASSYSDSSGNTIYF. CDR3 nucleotide sequence: TGTGCCAGCAGTTACTCGGACAGCTCTGGAAACACCATATATTTT.

The rearrangement joins TRBV6-5 to TRBJ2-4; tentatively, D is TRBD2 (5 bases). Trimming removed 7 bases at V and 6 bases at J, with 13 bases between. This CDR3 has 13 residues. The germline CDR1 and CDR2 sequences are MNHEY and SVGAGI. The CDR3 DNA is TGTGCCAGCAAAAAGGGAGAGGGAAACATTCAGTACTTC. Amino acid sequence: CASKKGEGNIQYF.

This clone was seen a handful of times. This chain connects TRBV7-9 to TRBJ1-1; D is unresolved. V lost 1 base, J lost 1 base, and 4 bases lay in between. CDR1 and CDR2 from the germline V gene are SEHNR and FQNEAQ (reference sequence). CDR3 length equals 13 residues. CDR3 DNA sequence: TGTGCCAGCAGCTTAGGACAGAACACTGAAGCTTTCTTT. Its translation is CASSLGQNTEAFF.

This chain uses TRBV27 with TRBJ1-4, with D uncertain. The CDR3 has 15 amino acids. Germline CDR1 MNHEY, CDR2 SMNVEV (reference sequence). Trimming left V 3 bases short and J 5 bases short, with 13 bases between. The CDR3 nucleotides are TGTGCCAGCAGTTTCTCCCCCAGGCCCAATGAAAAACTGTTTTTT. Its translation: CASSFSPRPNEKLFF.

This clone was seen once. The chain couples TRBV20-1 to TRBJ1-1; D gene ambiguous. V was cut by 3 bases and J by 4 bases, with 15 bases left in between. Germline V gene sequence: CDR1 DFQATT, CDR2 SNEGSKA (reference sequence). The CDR3 contains 14 residues. This CDR3 is CSASNPNRGTEAFF. The CDR3 DNA reads as TGCAGTGCTAGTAATCCCAACCGGGGCACTGAAGCTTTCTTT.

The V gene is TRBV4-1, the J gene TRBJ1-4; 9 nucleotides align to TRBD1. Germline assignment: CDR1 MGHRA and CDR2 YSYEKL. J gave up 5 bases and V 0 bases, and 1 base lay outside the gene matches. The CDR3 is made up of 15 amino acids. This CDR3 reads CASSQEGTGNEKLFF. The DNA of the CDR3 is TGCGCCAGCAGCCAAGAAGGGACAGGGAATGAAAAACTGTTTTTT.

V usage is TRBV7-2 and J usage is TRBJ2-2; D might be TRBD2 (6 bases). There are 15 residues in the CDR3. The V and J ends lost 4 bases and 8 bases respectively, with 17 bases between them. Germline V gene data show CDR1 as SGHTA and CDR2 as FQGNSA. CDR3 in amino acids: CASSWGGLQGGELFF. Written as DNA, the CDR3 is TGTGCCAGCAGCTGGGGAGGTCTTCAGGGTGGGGAGCTGTTTTTT.